This T cell receptor beta chain was sequenced during a study of T cells in women clearing cervical HPV infection. As for the study in general: Women with histologically confirmed HPV16-related CIN3 or worse, 2 with invasive cancer, served as cases. Controls gave blood once infection was undetectable; cases at lesion identification.

Repertoires were generated with immunoSEQ multiplex PCR, while TCRdb's copy carries only in-frame clones and drops some. This table lists some 46,000 clones. Turning to this clone: The germline gene is not matched at one end of the junction; a read error may be the cause.

This TCR was recovered from a woman aged 18 to 75 with a cervical HPV16 infection that either progressed to CIN3+ or cleared (not recorded which). Sequencing was carried out using blood buffy coat.

The CDR3 sequence is CASSLGTSNTGELFF. The CDR3 DNA, read in part, is TGTGCTAGCAGCTTAGGGACAAGCAACACCGGGGAG. The chain joins TRBV7-7 to TRBJ2-2, with TRBD1 as a possible D gene (6 bases). The CDR3 end falls 3 residues outside the read, so it is completed with the germline J gene. Germline V gene data show CDR1 as SSHAT and CDR2 as FNYEAQ (reference sequence). This CDR3 is 15 amino acids long.